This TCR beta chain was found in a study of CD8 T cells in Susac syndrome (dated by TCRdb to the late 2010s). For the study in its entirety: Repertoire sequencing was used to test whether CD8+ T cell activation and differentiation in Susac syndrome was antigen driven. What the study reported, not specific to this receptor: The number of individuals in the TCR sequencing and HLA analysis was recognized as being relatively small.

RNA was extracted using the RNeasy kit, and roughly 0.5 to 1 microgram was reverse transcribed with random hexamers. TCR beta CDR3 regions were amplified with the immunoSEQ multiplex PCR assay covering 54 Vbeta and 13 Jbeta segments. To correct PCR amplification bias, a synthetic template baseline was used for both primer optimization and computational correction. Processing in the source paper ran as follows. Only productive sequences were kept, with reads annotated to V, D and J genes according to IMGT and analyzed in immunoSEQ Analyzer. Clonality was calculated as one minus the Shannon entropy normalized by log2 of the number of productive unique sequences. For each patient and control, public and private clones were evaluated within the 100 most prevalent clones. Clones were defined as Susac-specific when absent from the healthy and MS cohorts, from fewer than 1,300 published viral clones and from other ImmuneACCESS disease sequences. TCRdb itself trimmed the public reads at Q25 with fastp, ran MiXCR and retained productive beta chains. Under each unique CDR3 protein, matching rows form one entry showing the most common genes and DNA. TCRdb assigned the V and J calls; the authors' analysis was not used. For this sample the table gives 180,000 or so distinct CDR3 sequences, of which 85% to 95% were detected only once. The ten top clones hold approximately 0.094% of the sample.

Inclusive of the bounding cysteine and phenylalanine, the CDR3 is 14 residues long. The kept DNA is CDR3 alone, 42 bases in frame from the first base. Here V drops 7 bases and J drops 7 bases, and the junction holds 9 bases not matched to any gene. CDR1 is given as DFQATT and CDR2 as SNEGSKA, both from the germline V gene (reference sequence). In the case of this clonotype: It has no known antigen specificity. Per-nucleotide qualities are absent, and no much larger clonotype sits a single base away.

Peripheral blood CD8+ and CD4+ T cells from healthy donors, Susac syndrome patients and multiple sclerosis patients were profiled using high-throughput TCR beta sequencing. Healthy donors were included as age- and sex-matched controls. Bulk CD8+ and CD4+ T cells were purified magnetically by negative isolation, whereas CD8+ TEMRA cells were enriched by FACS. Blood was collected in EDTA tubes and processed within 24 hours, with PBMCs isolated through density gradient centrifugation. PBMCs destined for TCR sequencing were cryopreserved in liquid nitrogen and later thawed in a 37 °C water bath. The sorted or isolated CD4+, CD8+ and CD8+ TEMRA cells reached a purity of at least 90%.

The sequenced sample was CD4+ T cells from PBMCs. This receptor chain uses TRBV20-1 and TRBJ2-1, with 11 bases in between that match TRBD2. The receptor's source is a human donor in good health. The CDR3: CSGPLAGVENEQFF. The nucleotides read TGCAGTGGCCCACTAGCGGGAGTGGAAAATGAGCAGTTCTTC.